Presented here are 8 T cell receptor beta chains from one specimen sequenced in a study of T cells in Graves' hyperthyroidism and ophthalmopathy. The TCR beta CDR3 regions underwent amplification using RNA transcripts as the source. First-round RT-PCR targeting the TCR CDR3 was performed with the HTBI primer set. Each CDR3 protein is one row after TCRdb ran MiXCR on the multiplex PCR reads. This sample has over 150,000 distinct CDR3 sequences, with around 15% found just once. Input material: blood. The receptors come from a woman aged 45-65 years with Graves' hyperthyroidism.

This clonotype was counted at least ten times. The chain couples TRBV5-6 to TRBJ1-2; a possible D gene is TRBD1 (6 bases). The germline V and J ends were trimmed by 3 bases and 8 bases, with 17 bases remaining between them. The CDR3 has 14 residues. Per the germline V gene, CDR1 is SGHDT and CDR2 is YYEEEE. CDR3: CASSSSPGARGYTF. The DNA for the CDR3 is TGTGCCAGCAGCTCCAGCCCGGGGGCGCGGGGCTACACCTTC.

The J gene is TRBJ2-5, the V gene TRBV28; 9 nucleotides match TRBD2. The germline gives CDR1 MDHEN, CDR2 SYDVKM. Losses at the gene ends were 1 base for V and 7 bases for J; bases not matched to a gene: 4. The CDR3 consists of 14 residues. The CDR3 spells CASSLSGGRVTQYF. For the CDR3, the DNA is TGTGCCAGCAGTTTATCCGGCGGGAGGGTGACCCAGTACTTC.

This clonotype was counted ten times or more. V usage is TRBV18 and J usage is TRBJ2-2, with D maybe TRBD1 (6 bases). Germline loops: CDR1 KGHSH, CDR2 LQKENI. This CDR3 spans 17 amino acids. Between the trimmed V and J ends, which lost 4 bases and 5 bases, there was a span of 20 bases. The DNA of the CDR3 is TGTGCCAGCTCACGGGACAAGGGAGCGGTGAGGACCGGGGAGCTGTTTTTT. This gives the protein CASSRDKGAVRTGELFF.

The V gene is TRBV7-8, the J gene TRBJ1-1; D not resolved. Germline V CDR1 and CDR2: SGHVS, FQNEAQ. Trimming cost V 1 base and J 1 base, with 10 bases left between them. The CDR3 sequence is 15 residues long. CDR3 protein: CASSLGGIANTEAFF. For the CDR3, the DNA is TGTGCCAGCAGCTTAGGCGGGATCGCGAACACTGAAGCTTTCTTT.

The rearrangement joins TRBV19 to TRBJ2-4; 12 bases map to TRBD2. Germline CDR1 and CDR2: LNHDA and SQIVND (reference sequence). V gave up 4 bases and J gave up 0 bases; unmatched junction bases: 4. The CDR3 covers 17 residues. In nucleotides, the CDR3 is TGTGCCAGTAGTAAAAGACTAGCGGGGGAAGCCAAAAACATTCAGTACTTC. Encoded protein: CASSKRLAGEAKNIQYF.

The chain couples TRBV7-9 to TRBJ2-5; 8 bases agree with TRBD1. CDR1 SEHNR and CDR2 FQNEAQ come from the germline V gene (reference sequence). With 7 bases clipped from V and 5 bases from J, the junction kept 6 bases outside the gene matches. This CDR3 comprises 13 residues. CDR3 sequence reads: CASTDRGRETQYF. As DNA, the CDR3 is TGTGCCAGCACCGACAGGGGAAGGGAGACCCAGTACTTC.

This clonotype was detected a few times. V gene TRBV20-1 combines with J gene TRBJ2-2; TRBD2 agrees at 8 bases. Germline CDR1 is DFQATT and CDR2 is SNEGSKA (reference sequence). Trimming took 2 bases from V and 4 from J; bases not matched to a gene: 6. This CDR3 has 15 amino acids. CDR3 amino acids: CSARSRGGITGELFF. The CDR3, as DNA: TGCAGTGCTAGATCCCGGGGGGGCATCACCGGGGAGCTGTTTTTT.

This clonotype occurred many times. The chain links TRBV6-5 to TRBJ2-2; maybe TRBD1 (6 bases). Trimming shortened V by 2 bases and J by 2 bases, and 18 bases separated the two germline ends. Germline CDR1 MNHEY, CDR2 SVGAGI. CDR3 length equals 18 residues. The CDR3 DNA reads TGTGCCAGCAGTTACGGTTTCATGGGGGCTGGAAACACCGGGGAGCTGTTTTTT. Its translation: CASSYGFMGAGNTGELFF.